These T cell receptor beta chains were read from a single sample in a study of blood T cell repertoires in COVID-19. Profiling relied on immunoSEQ multiplex PCR, and the TCRdb table lists in-frame clones only, not all of them. The sample yields 210,000 or so clones, about 90% seen once. Sequenced material: peripheral blood. The receptors derive from a woman aged 60-70 years with acute or convalescent COVID-19. The CDR3 runs from the conserved cysteine through the conserved F or W.

V: TRBV19
J: TRBJ2-7
CDR3: CASSISGGLAYEQYF

V: TRBV10-2
J: TRBJ1-6
CDR3: CASSHNWDRGSYNSPLHF

V: TRBV6-5
J: TRBJ2-7
CDR3: CASRAGGSRYEQYF

V: TRBV6-5
J: TRBJ2-3
CDR3: CASNSGGASTDTQYF

V: TRBV10-2
J: TRBJ2-5
CDR3: CASSESGNPGETQYF

V: TRBV19
J: TRBJ1-5
CDR3: CASSIGGSSNQPQHF

V: TRBV6-1
J: TRBJ2-7
CDR3: CASSEKRVLGQGFDEQYF

V: TRBV11-1
J: TRBJ2-5
CDR3: CASSSGLTQETQYF

V: TRBV19
J: TRBJ2-7
CDR3: CASSRQGGYEQYF

V: TRBV7-8
J: TRBJ2-7
CDR3: CASSPTEELSYEQYF

V: TRBV7-8
J: TRBJ1-5
CDR3: CASSLALVGPNSNQPQHF

V: TRBV7-9
J: TRBJ1-2
CDR3: CASSLGPGQGYNGYTF

V: TRBV4-2
J: TRBJ2-1
CDR3: CASSQESGAYNEQFF

V: TRBV5-6
J: TRBJ2-7
CDR3: CASSRQGLSYEQYF

V: TRBV13
J: TRBJ2-7
CDR3: CASSTLAGESSYEQYF

V: TRBV11-2
J: TRBJ2-1
CDR3: CASSLEAGTWRVF

V: TRBV28
J: TRBJ2-7
CDR3: CASRPGQASYEQYF

V: TRBV29-1
J: TRBJ1-2
CDR3: CSVGGTGDGYTF

V: TRBV2
J: TRBJ1-2
CDR3: CASSYEEGLLVGYTF

V: TRBV6-6
J: TRBJ2-7
CDR3: CASSPRLRRDSSYEQYF

V: TRBV6-5
J: TRBJ1-4
CDR3: CASSYGGEKLFF

V: TRBV5-1
J: TRBJ1-1
CDR3: CASSGARDTRTEAFF

V: TRBV19
J: TRBJ2-5
CDR3: CASSFVYQETQYF

V: TRBV19
J: TRBJ1-5
CDR3: CASRGEFNQPQHF

V: TRBV5-1
J: TRBJ2-5
CDR3: CASSFSGVQETQYF

V: TRBV6-5
J: TRBJ2-1
CDR3: CASSYPSRASYNEQFF

V: TRBV30
J: TRBJ1-4
CDR3: CAWSSPAGDNEKLFF

V: TRBV29-1
J: TRBJ1-5
CDR3: CSVGGGGKSNQPQHF

V: TRBV18
J: TRBJ1-5
CDR3: CASSPGLQGAGPQHF

V: TRBV28
J: TRBJ2-1
CDR3: CASSFNSGLSNEQFF

V: TRBV14
J: TRBJ2-7
CDR3: CASSQATLAGASYEQYF

V: TRBV5-1
J: TRBJ2-1
CDR3: CASSPPPSSGGADEQFF

V: TRBV29-1
J: TRBJ2-1
CDR3: CSVQTVLAGGRNTYNEQFF

V: TRBV11-3
J: TRBJ2-2
CDR3: CASSQLTGGDGGELFF

V: TRBV5-1
J: TRBJ2-5
CDR3: CASSEPGQGETQYF

V: TRBV19
J: TRBJ1-1
CDR3: CASKKEGLHTEAFF

V: TRBV10-2
J: TRBJ1-2
CDR3: CASSGQVDYGYTF

V: TRBV6-6
J: TRBJ2-7
CDR3: CASSYSLINSYEQYF

V: TRBV9
J: TRBJ1-6
CDR3: CASSPRISGADSPLHF

V: TRBV2
J: TRBJ2-7
CDR3: CASSPLAGSLEQYF